The 20 T cell receptor beta chains below all came from one sample that was sequenced in a study of radiation and T cells in renal cell carcinoma. Generated by immunoSEQ multiplex PCR, the TCRdb table keeps only in-frame clones and is missing some. The sample lists some 50,000 clones, roughly four fifths seen once, with 31% in the top ten. Sample time point: baseline pretreatment blood. Treatment specified: 15 Gy SBRT to primary tumor, nephrectomy 4 weeks later. Sequenced material: blood, taken from a patient whose treatment included radiotherapy and nephrectomy. The receptors come from a woman aged 70-85 years with renal cell carcinoma.

The J gene is TRBJ2-3, the V gene TRBV6-1; 10 bases map to TRBD2. Germline V gives CDR1 MNHNS, CDR2 SASEGT. The CDR3 loop spans 17 amino acids. Germline trimming cut 4 bases from V and 2 bases from J; bases unmatched to any gene: 9. CDR3 sequence reads: CASSGQAGGPFTDTQYF. CDR3 bases: TGTGCCAGCAGTGGGCAAGCGGGGGGGCCTTTCACAGATACGCAGTATTTT.

This clone is labeled as medium-sized. The V call is TRBV6-1, the J call TRBJ1-2, with 8 bases fitting TRBD1. Unmatched junction bases numbered 10, after V lost 5 bases and J lost 5 bases. CDR3 length: 15 amino acids. Germline V CDR1 and CDR2: MNHNS, SASEGT. The CDR3: CASSKKTGASYGYTF. CDR3 DNA sequence: TGTGCCAGCAGTAAAAAGACAGGGGCCAGTTATGGCTACACCTTC.

V usage is TRBV19 and J usage is TRBJ2-1; TRBD2 aligns across 12 bases. This CDR3 has 15 residues. The germline V gene encodes CDR1 LNHDA and CDR2 SQIVND (reference sequence). V lost 5 bases to trimming and J lost 9 bases; unmatched junction nucleotides: 8. The CDR3 DNA is TGTGCCAGTAGTGTCCGACTAGCGGGAGAGGGTGAGCAGTTCTTC. It specifies CASSVRLAGEGEQFF.

This chain links TRBV9 with TRBJ2-1; no definite D call. The germline V and J ends were trimmed by 0 bases and 8 bases, with 6 bases remaining between them. Germline lookup yields CDR1 SGDLS and CDR2 YYNGEE. This CDR3 comprises 12 residues. CDR3 coding DNA: TGTGCCAGCAGCGTAGATCAATATGAGCAGTTCTTC. Translating it yields CASSVDQYEQFF.

CDR3: CASSFGQANEQFF. The CDR3 nucleotides are TGTGCCAGCAGCTTCGGACAGGCCAATGAGCAGTTCTTC. V is TRBV7-9 and J is TRBJ2-1, with TRBD1 matching over 7 bases. The CDR3 loop spans 13 amino acids. Germline V CDR1 and CDR2: SEHNR, FQNEAQ (reference sequence). Unmatched junction bases numbered 2, after V lost 3 bases and J lost 6 bases.

The chain recombines TRBV2 with TRBJ2-7; TRBD2 agrees at 8 bases. CDR1 is SNHLY and CDR2 is FYNNEI in the germline V gene. Trimming cost V 1 base and J 3 bases; bases outside gene matches: 11. This CDR3 contains 17 residues. The DNA of the CDR3 is TGTGCCAGCAGTGAAGTGCCAGCGGGGGAGTTTCTCTACGAGCAGTACTTC. It specifies CASSEVPAGEFLYEQYF.

The rearrangement joins TRBV5-4 to TRBJ2-2; 7 nucleotides agree with TRBD1. Germline values: CDR1 SGHNT, CDR2 YYREEE (reference sequence). The CDR3 extends over 16 amino acids. J lost 1 base, V lost 4 bases, and 7 bases had no gene match. In DNA form, the CDR3 reads TGTGCCAGCAGCAGTTCGGGACAGATGAACACCGGGGAGCTGTTTTTT. Translation: CASSSSGQMNTGELFF.

The genes are TRBV6-5 and TRBJ1-5; D gene unclear. Trimming stripped 3 bases from V and 4 bases from J, with 16 bases between. The CDR3 is made up of 16 amino acids. Germline V gene lookup returns CDR1 MNHEY and CDR2 SVGAGI. As DNA, the CDR3 is TGTGCCAGCAGTTATTCAGCCCGGGCCAGGAATCAGCCCCAGCATTTT. It yields the protein CASSYSARARNQPQHF.

V usage is TRBV30 and J usage is TRBJ1-3; D not certain. Germline-derived CDR1 and CDR2 are GTSNPN and SVGIG (reference sequence). This CDR3 is 13 amino acids long. Trimming took off 0 bases at V and 4 bases at J, with 7 bases between the two ends. This CDR3 is CAWSVIGGNTIYF. Here the CDR3 DNA reads TGTGCCTGGAGTGTTATAGGGGGAAACACCATATATTTT.

Of note for this clone: The sample contains more than one DNA sequence encoding this CDR3. The chain carries TRBV11-2 and TRBJ2-7, with unresolved D. The ends were cut back, 3 bases at V and 0 bases at J, with 6 bases in the middle. This CDR3 has 13 amino acids. Germline V CDR1 and CDR2: SGHAT, FQNNGV. The CDR3 is CASSLAGSYEQYF. CDR3 coding DNA: TGTGCCAGCAGCTTGGCTGGCTCCTACGAGCAGTACTTC.

The chain links TRBV6-5 to TRBJ1-3; 7 bases are a match to TRBD1. V shed 5 bases, J shed 2 bases, and the junction held 6 bases outside the gene matches. This CDR3 is built from 15 residues. The germline V gene encodes CDR1 MNHEY and CDR2 SVGAGI. CDR3 DNA: TGTGCCAGCAGTAACACAGGGGCGCCTGGAAACACCATATATTTT. Protein: CASSNTGAPGNTIYF.

V usage is TRBV7-9 and J usage is TRBJ2-3; D is perhaps TRBD2 (7 bases). This CDR3 comprises 17 residues. V lost 3 bases and J lost 5, with 21 bases in between. The germline CDR1 and CDR2 sequences are SEHNR and FQNEAQ (reference sequence). The CDR3 reads CASSFGSLGGAEDTQYF. The CDR3 DNA is TGTGCCAGCAGCTTTGGTTCCCTAGGGGGGGCGGAAGATACGCAGTATTTT.

The chain uses TRBV19 and TRBJ2-3; D uncertain. Germline V gene sequence: CDR1 LNHDA, CDR2 SQIVND (reference sequence). Trimming stripped 9 bases from V and 1 base from J, with 14 bases between. This CDR3 comprises 14 residues. This CDR3 reads CASVPSYGTDTQYF. The CDR3 DNA sequence: TGTGCCAGCGTTCCATCATACGGCACAGATACGCAGTATTTT.

This clone was observed a single time. V is TRBV7-9 and J is TRBJ1-5, with a weak D call TRBD1 (6 bases). Germline V gives CDR1 SEHNR, CDR2 FQNEAQ (reference sequence). V was clipped by 1 base and J by 7 bases, with 8 bases between them. This CDR3 has 13 amino acids. CDR3 coding DNA: TGTGCCAGCAGCTTAGAGGGGGTACAGCCCCAGCATTTT. It specifies CASSLEGVQPQHF.

This clone came up once. This sequence joins TRBV6-5 and TRBJ1-4, with D unresolved. Trimming shortened V by 4 bases and J by 12 bases, and 15 bases separated the two germline ends. This CDR3 contains 13 residues. Germline lookup yields CDR1 MNHEY and CDR2 SVGAGI. CDR3 residues: CASSSGVPGQLFF. CDR3 coding DNA: TGTGCCAGCAGTTCCGGGGTCCCCGGGCAACTGTTTTTT.

This clone was counted once. The V gene is TRBV29-1, the J gene TRBJ2-5; D is perhaps TRBD2 (6 bases). The CDR3 contains 15 residues. In germline, CDR1 is SQVTM, CDR2 ANQGSEA. V lost 6 bases to trimming and J lost 5 bases, with 22 bases between them. The CDR3 is CSVQRSGHGGETQYF. Written as DNA, the CDR3 is TGCAGCGTCCAGCGATCGGGGCATGGAGGGGAGACCCAGTACTTC.

The chain uses TRBV6-5 and TRBJ2-3; D unresolved. The length of the CDR3 is 15 residues. Germline values: CDR1 MNHEY, CDR2 SVGAGI. The V end lost 2 bases, the J end lost 0 bases, and 9 bases lay between the germline ends. CDR3 residues: CASSYRALSTDTQYF. CDR3 nucleotides: TGTGCCAGCAGTTACAGAGCTTTAAGCACAGATACGCAGTATTTT.

This chain joins TRBV25-1 and TRBJ1-1; TRBD1 is a possible D gene (5 bases). From germline, CDR1 is MGHDK and CDR2 SYGVNS. Trimming left V 4 bases short and J 10 bases short, with 13 bases between. This CDR3 has 12 residues. The CDR3 region is CASSAWGGVAFF. Here the CDR3 DNA reads TGTGCCAGCAGTGCATGGGGGGGTGTAGCTTTCTTT.

The rearrangement joins TRBV19 to TRBJ1-1; D is perhaps TRBD1 (5 bases). CDR3 length equals 15 residues. Germline CDR1 reads LNHDA; CDR2 reads SQIVND (reference sequence). Trimming removed 6 bases at V and 1 base at J, with 15 bases between. The CDR3 coding sequence is TGTGCCAGTAGAATTTCCGGGACGACGAACACTGAAGCTTTCTTT. Protein sequence: CASRISGTTNTEAFF.

The chain employs TRBV10-3 and TRBJ1-1, with D unresolved. The CDR3 sequence is 14 residues long. Trimming took off 6 bases at V and 0 bases at J, with 11 bases between the two ends. Per the germline V gene, CDR1 is ENHRY and CDR2 is SYGVKD. The CDR3 is CAIRDKAMNTEAFF. The CDR3 bases are TGTGCCATCAGAGATAAGGCCATGAACACTGAAGCTTTCTTT.